These 27 T cell receptor beta chains share one sample of origin, sequenced in a study of blood T cell repertoires in COVID-19. Sequencing was performed with immunoSEQ multiplex PCR; in TCRdb, only in-frame clones are kept and a portion is missing. The sample lists 70,000 to 95,000 clones; about 88% were seen once. The sequencing input was peripheral blood. These receptor sequences come from an elderly woman with active COVID-19.

The V gene is TRBV7-9, the J gene TRBJ2-1; 9 bases are shared with TRBD2. The germline V gene has CDR1 SEHNR and CDR2 FQNEAQ (reference sequence). CDR3 length: 15 residues. Unmatched junction bases numbered 8, after V lost 5 bases and J lost 6 bases. The CDR3 loop reads CASSQGGLAANEQFF. The CDR3 DNA reads as TGTGCCAGCAGCCAGGGGGGACTAGCAGCCAATGAGCAGTTCTTC. Combining the CDR3 with reference TRBV7-9 and TRBJ2-1 gives the whole variable domain DTGVSQNPRHKITKRGQNVTFRCDPISEHNRLYWYRQTLGQGPEFLTYFQNEAQLEKSRLLSDRFSAERPKGSFSTLEIQRTEQGDSAMYLCASSQGGLAANEQFFGPGTRLTVL.

The table lists this clone with a count of one. The chain recombines TRBV18 with TRBJ2-5; 7 bases agree with TRBD2. Trimming took 5 bases from V and 5 from J; bases not matched to a gene: 17. Germline V gives CDR1 KGHSH, CDR2 LQKENI. There are 17 residues in the CDR3. The CDR3 spells CASSSSGPSGPRETQYF. The CDR3 bases are TGTGCCAGCTCATCTTCCGGGCCTAGCGGCCCCCGGGAGACCCAGTACTTC.

This rearrangement joins TRBV4-1 to TRBJ2-2, with D perhaps TRBD1 (6 bases). There are 14 residues in the CDR3. The V gene's germline CDR1 is MGHRA and CDR2 YSYEKL. Trimming pared 4 bases from V and 5 bases from J, leaving 11 bases between. The CDR3 DNA follows: TGCGCCAGCAGCCTACTAACAGGGACCGGGGAGCTGTTTTTT. The encoded protein is CASSLLTGTGELFF.

This clone appeared once. This chain links TRBV7-2 with TRBJ2-3; unclear D gene. Germline CDR1 SGHTA, CDR2 FQGNSA. Trimming stripped 5 bases from V and 1 base from J, with 7 bases between. The CDR3 has 13 residues. The DNA for the CDR3 is TGTGCCAGCAGCCCCTCGGGCACAGATACGCAGTATTTT. Protein sequence: CASSPSGTDTQYF.

V and J are TRBV28 and TRBJ1-1; D call uncertain. This CDR3 comprises 14 residues. V dropped 2 bases and J dropped 1 base, with 8 bases sitting between them. Per the germline V gene, CDR1 is MDHEN and CDR2 is SYDVKM. The CDR3 sequence: CASSLEVPNTEAFF. CDR3 nucleotide sequence: TGTGCCAGCAGTTTAGAGGTACCGAACACTGAAGCTTTCTTT.

This clone was seen just once. This sequence joins TRBV7-2 and TRBJ1-2; unclear D gene. Germline V gene lookup returns CDR1 SGHTA and CDR2 FQGNSA. The ends were cut back, 1 base at V and 4 bases at J, with 7 bases in the middle. The CDR3 sequence is 13 residues long. The CDR3 DNA reads TGTGCCAGCAGCTTAGGGCCCAGCTATGGCTACACCTTC. Amino acid sequence: CASSLGPSYGYTF. The entire variable domain, with the rest obtained from reference TRBV7-2 and TRBJ1-2, is as follows: GAGVSQSPSNKVTEKGKDVELRCDPISGHTALYWYRQSLGQGLEFLIYFQGNSAPDKSGLPSDRFSAERTGGSVSTLTIQRTQQEDSAVYLCASSLGPSYGYTFGSGTRLTVV.

DNA of the CDR3: TGTGCCAGCAGTGGACAGCCTAAATACAATGAGCAGTTCTTC. Amino acids: CASSGQPKYNEQFF. The J gene is TRBJ2-1, the V gene TRBV6-2 or TRBV6-3, with TRBD1 as a possible D gene (6 bases). The CDR3 is 14 amino acids. V was cut by 5 bases and J by 4 bases, with 12 bases left in between. The germline V gene has CDR1 MNHEY and CDR2 SVGEGT.

This clone was detected only once. The chain joins TRBV7-3 to TRBJ2-3; a weak D match, TRBD1 (6 bases). The CDR3 is 13 amino acids. V was clipped by 6 bases and J by 5 bases, with 12 bases between them. Per the germline V gene, CDR1 is SGHTA and CDR2 is FQGTGA. The CDR3 DNA sequence: TGTGCCAGCAGTTCCCAGGGGTTAGATACGCAGTATTTT. It yields the protein CASSSQGLDTQYF.

The rearrangement uses TRBV3-1 (or the pseudogene TRBV3-2) and TRBJ2-1, with D possibly matching TRBD2 (5 bases). CDR1 and CDR2 from the germline V gene are LGHDT and YNNKEL (reference sequence). V gave up 4 bases and J gave up 2 bases, with 12 bases separating them. This CDR3 comprises 15 residues. This CDR3 reads CASSLRTRTYNEQFF. Written as DNA, the CDR3 is TGTGCCAGCAGCCTGAGGACTCGTACCTACAATGAGCAGTTCTTC.

V gene TRBV15 combines with J gene TRBJ1-6, with D perhaps matching TRBD1 (5 bases). Trimming took off 1 base at V and 6 bases at J, with 10 bases between the two ends. The CDR3 runs 15 residues. Germline CDR1 LNHNV, CDR2 YYDKDF (reference sequence). DNA of the CDR3: TGTGCCACCAGCAGAGCGGGAGACAGTAATTCACCCCTCCACTTT. Residues: CATSRAGDSNSPLHF.

This clone was detected a few times. V is TRBV3-1 (or the pseudogene TRBV3-2) and J is TRBJ2-7, with a possible D match to TRBD2 (6 bases). V was cut by 4 bases and J by 0 bases, with 10 bases left in between. Germline CDR1 and CDR2: LGHDT and YNNKEL (reference sequence). The CDR3 sequence is 14 residues long. The CDR3: CASSPSGRSYEQYF. CDR3 nucleotides: TGTGCCAGCAGCCCCAGCGGGCGCTCCTACGAGCAGTACTTC.

This sequence joins TRBV20-1 and TRBJ2-7, with a possible D match to TRBD2 (7 bases). The CDR3 covers 14 residues. CDR1 is DFQATT, CDR2 SNEGSKA, per germline (reference sequence). The V end lost 6 bases, the J end lost 1 base, and 16 bases lay between the germline ends. In DNA, the CDR3 is TGCAGTGCCAGTGGGAGCGGGACATCCTACGAGCAGTACTTC. Amino acid sequence: CSASGSGTSYEQYF.

V is TRBV3-1 (or the pseudogene TRBV3-2) and J is TRBJ2-3; D might be TRBD2 (5 bases). This CDR3 has 13 residues. V dropped 1 base and J dropped 4 bases, with 6 bases sitting between them. The germline V gene encodes CDR1 LGHDT and CDR2 YNNKEL (reference sequence). The CDR3 region has the DNA TGTGCCAGCAGCCAAGCGGGATCAGATACGCAGTATTTT. Its translation: CASSQAGSDTQYF.

The genes are TRBV3-1 (or the pseudogene TRBV3-2) and TRBJ2-2; 8 bases map to TRBD1. V trimming: 6 bases; J trimming: 7 bases; junction bases outside the gene matches: 13. Germline V CDR1 and CDR2: LGHDT, YNNKEL (reference sequence). The CDR3 contains 16 residues. For the CDR3, the DNA is TGTGCCAGCAGTAAGATAACCGGGACAGGAGACGGGGAGCTGTTTTTT. Its protein is CASSKITGTGDGELFF.

The V and J genes are TRBV5-1 and TRBJ1-5; 7 positions agree with TRBD1. Germline CDR1 reads SGHRS; CDR2 reads YFSETQ. The CDR3 spans 14 residues. With 0 bases clipped from V and 9 bases from J, the junction kept 6 bases outside the gene matches. The CDR3 DNA reads TGCGCCAGCAGCTTGGGACAGGGCCTAGGGCCCCAGCATTTT. It translates to CASSLGQGLGPQHF. Full variable domain (missing parts from reference TRBV5-1 and TRBJ1-5): KAGVTQTPRYLIKTRGQQVTLSCSPISGHRSVSWYQQTPGQGLQFLFEYFSETQRNKGNFPGRFSGRQFSNSRSEMNVSTLELGDSALYLCASSLGQGLGPQHFGDGTRLSIL.

The chain uses TRBV7-2 and TRBJ2-1; TRBD1 agrees at 12 bases. The CDR3 runs 15 residues. Germline CDR1 reads SGHTA; CDR2 reads FQGNSA. Germline trimming cut 3 bases from V and 9 bases from J; bases unmatched to any gene: 6. The CDR3 here is CASSFPGQGAFEQFF. CDR3 coding DNA: TGTGCCAGCAGCTTCCCGGGACAGGGGGCTTTTGAGCAGTTCTTC.

V usage is TRBV19 and J usage is TRBJ1-2; the D gene is possibly TRBD1 (6 bases). The CDR3 totals 12 residues. CDR1 is LNHDA and CDR2 is SQIVND in the germline V gene (reference sequence). V lost 8 bases and J lost 4, with 11 bases in between. The CDR3, as DNA: TGTGCCAGTTCACACAGGGCCTATGGCTACACCTTC. Translated, it gives CASSHRAYGYTF.

This clone was counted once. The chain is built from TRBV11-3 and TRBJ2-2; D not certain. Germline values: CDR1 SGHNT, CDR2 YENEEA. CDR3 length: 13 amino acids. The V end lost 6 bases, the J end lost 6 bases, and 11 bases lay between the germline ends. CDR3 amino acids: CASSRLASGELFF. The CDR3, as DNA: TGTGCCAGCAGTCGACTGGCTTCCGGGGAGCTGTTTTTT.

The V and J genes are TRBV11-1 and TRBJ2-2; maybe TRBD1 (8 bases). Germline V lookup: CDR1 SGHAT, CDR2 FQDESV (reference sequence). Between the trimmed V and J ends, which lost 3 bases and 6 bases, there was a span of 14 bases. The CDR3 sequence is 15 residues long. CDR3 sequence: CASSFDRGGAGELFF. CDR3 nucleotides: TGTGCCAGCAGCTTCGACAGGGGAGGGGCCGGGGAGCTGTTTTTT.

The rearrangement uses TRBV10-2 and TRBJ1-4; 9 nucleotides line up with TRBD1. CDR1 and CDR2 (germline): WSHSY, SAAADI. CDR3 length: 15 amino acids. J lost 5 bases, V lost 3 bases, and 4 bases had no gene match. The DNA of the CDR3 is TGCGCCAGCAGTGACGGAGGGACAGGGAATGAAAAACTGTTTTTT. As protein: CASSDGGTGNEKLFF.

The V call is TRBV15, the J call TRBJ2-7; D perhaps matches TRBD1 (6 bases). The CDR3 runs to 14 residues. V dropped 1 base and J dropped 5 bases, with 12 bases sitting between them. Germline CDR1 and CDR2: LNHNV and YYDKDF (reference sequence). CDR3 region: CATSRGQAENEQYF. As DNA, the CDR3 is TGTGCCACCAGCAGAGGACAGGCTGAAAACGAGCAGTACTTC.

The chain has TRBV7-2 and TRBJ1-5; 9 bases line up with TRBD1. Unmatched junction bases numbered 5, after V lost 5 bases and J lost 6 bases. The CDR3 is made up of 14 amino acids. CDR1 is SGHTA and CDR2 is FQGNSA in the germline V gene. For the CDR3, the DNA is TGTGCCAGCAGCGTCACAGGGGGCGCTCAGCCCCAGCATTTT. This encodes CASSVTGGAQPQHF.

The rearrangement links TRBV6-5 to TRBJ2-7; 7 nucleotides agree with TRBD1. V shed 7 bases and J 2 bases; nucleotides not matched to a gene: 11. Germline CDR1 MNHEY, CDR2 SVGAGI. This CDR3 is built from 15 residues. The CDR3 sequence: CASTPDRSITYEQYF. The CDR3 DNA sequence: TGTGCCAGCACTCCGGACAGGTCGATCACCTACGAGCAGTACTTC.

The genes are TRBV7-8 and TRBJ1-3; perhaps TRBD1 as D (6 bases). This CDR3 comprises 16 residues. Germline assignment: CDR1 SGHVS and CDR2 FQNEAQ. V gave up 5 bases and J gave up 4 bases, with 18 bases separating them. The CDR3 here is CASSVTGTTVGNTIYF. CDR3 nucleotides: TGTGCCAGCAGCGTTACAGGGACCACGGTGGGAAACACCATATATTTT.

The chain recombines TRBV2 with TRBJ2-2, with D perhaps TRBD1 (5 bases). The CDR3 length is 14 residues. The germline V gene has CDR1 SNHLY and CDR2 FYNNEI. The V gene lost 3 bases and the J gene lost 7 bases, with 12 bases spanning the gap. CDR3 residues: CASSELGAGGELFF. CDR3 in DNA: TGTGCCAGCAGTGAGCTTGGGGCCGGCGGGGAGCTGTTTTTT.

This sequence joins TRBV7-9 and TRBJ2-1, with D possibly matching TRBD2 (5 bases). Per the germline V gene, CDR1 is SEHNR and CDR2 is FQNEAQ (reference sequence). The CDR3 extends over 14 amino acids. V was cut by 10 bases and J by 9 bases, with 22 bases left in between. The chain's CDR3 is CATRRLRETGEQFF. The CDR3 bases are TGTGCCACCCGAAGACTGAGGGAGACCGGTGAGCAGTTCTTC.

This sequence joins TRBV28 and TRBJ2-1; the D gene is possibly TRBD2 (6 bases). Trimming pared 3 bases from V and 8 bases from J, leaving 14 bases between. The CDR3 totals 14 residues. From germline, CDR1 is MDHEN and CDR2 SYDVKM. This chain's CDR3 is CASSLGRGPDEQFF. CDR3 bases: TGTGCCAGCAGTTTGGGGCGGGGCCCCGATGAGCAGTTCTTC.